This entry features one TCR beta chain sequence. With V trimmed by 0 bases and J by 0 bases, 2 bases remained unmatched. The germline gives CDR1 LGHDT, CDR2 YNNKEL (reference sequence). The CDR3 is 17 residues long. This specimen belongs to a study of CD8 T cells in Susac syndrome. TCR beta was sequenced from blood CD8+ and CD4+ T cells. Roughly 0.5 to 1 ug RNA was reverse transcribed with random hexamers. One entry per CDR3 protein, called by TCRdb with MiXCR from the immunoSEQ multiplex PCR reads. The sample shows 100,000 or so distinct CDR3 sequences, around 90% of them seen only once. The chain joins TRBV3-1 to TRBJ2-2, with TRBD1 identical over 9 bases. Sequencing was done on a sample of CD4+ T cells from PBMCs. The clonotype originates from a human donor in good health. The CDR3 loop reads CASSQEGTGPNTGELFF. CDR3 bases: TGTGCCAGCAGCCAAGAAGGGACAGGGCCGAACACCGGGGAGCTGTTTTTT.